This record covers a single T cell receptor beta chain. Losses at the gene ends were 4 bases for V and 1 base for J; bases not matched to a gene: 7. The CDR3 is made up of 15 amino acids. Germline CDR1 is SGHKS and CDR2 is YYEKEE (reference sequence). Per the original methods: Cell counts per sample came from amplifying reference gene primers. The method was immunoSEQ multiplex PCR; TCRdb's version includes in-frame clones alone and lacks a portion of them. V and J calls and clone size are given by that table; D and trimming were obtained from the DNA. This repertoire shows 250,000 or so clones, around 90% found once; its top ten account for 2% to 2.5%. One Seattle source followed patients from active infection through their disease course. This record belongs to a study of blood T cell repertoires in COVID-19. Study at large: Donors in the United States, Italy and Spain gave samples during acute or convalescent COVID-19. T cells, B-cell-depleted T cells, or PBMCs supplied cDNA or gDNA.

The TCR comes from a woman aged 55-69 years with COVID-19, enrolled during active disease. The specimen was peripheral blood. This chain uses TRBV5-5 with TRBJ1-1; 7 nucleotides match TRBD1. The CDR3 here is CASSLLTGQNTEAFF. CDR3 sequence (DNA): TGTGCCAGCAGCCTACTGACAGGGCAGAACACTGAAGCTTTCTTT.